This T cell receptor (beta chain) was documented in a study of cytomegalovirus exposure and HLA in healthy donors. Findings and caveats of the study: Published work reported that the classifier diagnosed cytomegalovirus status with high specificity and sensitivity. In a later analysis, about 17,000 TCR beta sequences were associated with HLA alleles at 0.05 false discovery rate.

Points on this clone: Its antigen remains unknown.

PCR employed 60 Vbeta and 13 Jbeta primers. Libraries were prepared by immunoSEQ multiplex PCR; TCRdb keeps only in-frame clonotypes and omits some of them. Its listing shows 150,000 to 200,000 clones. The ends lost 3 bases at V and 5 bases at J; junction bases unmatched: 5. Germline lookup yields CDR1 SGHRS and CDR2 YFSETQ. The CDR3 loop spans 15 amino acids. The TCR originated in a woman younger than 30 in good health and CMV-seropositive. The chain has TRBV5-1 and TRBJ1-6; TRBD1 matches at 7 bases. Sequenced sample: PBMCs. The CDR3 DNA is TGCGCCAGCAGCTACGGGACAGAGAATAATTCACCCCTCCACTTT. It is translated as CASSYGTENNSPLHF.